Below are 4 T cell receptor beta chains sequenced from a single sample in a study of tumor-infiltrating lymphocytes in primary liver carcinoma. DNA and RNA were both co-extracted from 20-30 mg of bulk tissue that had not been sorted. Priming with a constant-region primer yielded TCR beta cDNA from 450 to 550 ng total RNA. Libraries of TCR beta came from three nested multiplex PCR rounds with slightly modified ARM-PCR. Rounds one and two of PCR, each of roughly 10 cycles, were primed with TRBV1-TRBV30 forward primers and a C-beta reverse primer. TCRdb ran MiXCR on the multiplex PCR reads and lists one entry per CDR3 protein. In the table there are 100,000 or so distinct CDR3 sequences, 80% to 85% of which are singletons. Sequenced: liver tumor tissue from sampling region 3. Documented subset: tumor region T3, left-lateral pole. The receptors originated from a man aged 35-49 years with primary liver carcinoma and hepatitis B virus infection.

This clonotype was picked up one time. The junction differs from germline at one of its ends, possibly a read error. The chain couples TRBV4-3 to TRBJ2-1; D is ambiguous. CDR1 LGHNA and CDR2 YSLEER come from the germline V gene. CDR3 size: 16 residues. The CDR3 nucleotides are TGCGCTAGCAGCCAATCCCCCCCCCCGGCAGACAATGAGCAGTTCTTC. Protein product: CASSQSPPPADNEQFF.

A remark on this clonotype: Sequence at one end of the junction differs from germline and may be a read error. The chain links TRBV12-3 or TRBV12-4 to TRBJ2-2; weak D call: TRBD2 (6 bases). The CDR3 length is 15 residues. CDR3 nucleotides: TGTGCCAGCAGCTTCCGGGGGTGGAAGGGCGGGGAGATGTTTTTT. This sequence encodes CASSFRGWKGGEMFF.

At least ten counts were recorded for this clonotype. The chain links TRBV11-2 to TRBJ2-7; TRBD2 agrees at 12 bases. J lost 1 base, V lost 6 bases, and 7 bases had no gene match. Germline V gene lookup returns CDR1 SGHAT and CDR2 FQNNGV. The CDR3 has 16 residues. The CDR3: CASSPPSGRGSYEQYF. DNA of the CDR3: TGTGCCAGCAGTCCCCCTAGCGGGAGGGGGTCCTACGAGCAGTACTTC.

On this clonotype: The germline gene is not matched at one end of the junction; a read error may be the cause. This chain links TRBV29-1 with TRBJ1-2; D gene ambiguous. CDR1 and CDR2 from the germline V gene are SQVTM and ANQGSEA. This CDR3 has 12 amino acids. This chain's CDR3 is CNVDDGTYGNTF. CDR3 DNA: TGCAACGTTGACGACGGAACCTATGGCAACACCTTC.